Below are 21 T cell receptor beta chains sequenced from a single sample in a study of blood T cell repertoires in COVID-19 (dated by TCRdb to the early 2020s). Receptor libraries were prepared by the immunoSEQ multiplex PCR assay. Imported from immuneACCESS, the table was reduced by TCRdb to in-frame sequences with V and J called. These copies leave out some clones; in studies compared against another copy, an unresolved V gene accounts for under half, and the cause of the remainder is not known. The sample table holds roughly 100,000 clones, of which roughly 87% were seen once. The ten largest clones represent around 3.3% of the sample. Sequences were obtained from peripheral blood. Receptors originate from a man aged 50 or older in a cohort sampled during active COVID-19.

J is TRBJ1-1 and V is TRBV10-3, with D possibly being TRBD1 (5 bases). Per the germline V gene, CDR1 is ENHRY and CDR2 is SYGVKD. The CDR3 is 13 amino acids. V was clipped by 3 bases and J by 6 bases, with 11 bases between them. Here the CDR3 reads CAISDPDISEAFF. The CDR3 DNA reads TGTGCCATCAGTGACCCGGACATTTCTGAAGCTTTCTTT.

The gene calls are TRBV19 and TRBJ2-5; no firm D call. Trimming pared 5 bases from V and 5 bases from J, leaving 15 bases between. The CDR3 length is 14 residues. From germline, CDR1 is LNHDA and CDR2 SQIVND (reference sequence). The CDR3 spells CASSLDSTTETQYF. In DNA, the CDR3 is TGTGCCAGTAGTCTCGACTCAACGACGGAGACCCAGTACTTC.

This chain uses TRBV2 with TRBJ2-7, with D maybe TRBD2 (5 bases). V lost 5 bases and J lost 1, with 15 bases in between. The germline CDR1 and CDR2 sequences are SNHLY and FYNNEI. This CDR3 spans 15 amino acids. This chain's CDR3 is CASSQTLVASYEQYF. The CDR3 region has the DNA TGTGCCAGCAGTCAGACACTAGTAGCGTCCTACGAGCAGTACTTC.

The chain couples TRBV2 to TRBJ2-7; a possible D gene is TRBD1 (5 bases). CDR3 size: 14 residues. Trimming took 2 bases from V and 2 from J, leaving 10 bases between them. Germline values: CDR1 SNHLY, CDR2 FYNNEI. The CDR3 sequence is CASSESAGPYEQYV. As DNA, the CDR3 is TGTGCCAGCAGTGAAAGTGCAGGGCCCTACGAGCAGTACGTC.

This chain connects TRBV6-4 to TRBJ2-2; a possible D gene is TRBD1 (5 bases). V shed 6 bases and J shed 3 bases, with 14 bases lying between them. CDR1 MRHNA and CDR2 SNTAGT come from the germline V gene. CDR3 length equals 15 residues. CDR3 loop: CASSEEGADTGELFF. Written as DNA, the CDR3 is TGTGCCAGCAGCGAGGAAGGGGCGGACACCGGGGAGCTGTTTTTT.

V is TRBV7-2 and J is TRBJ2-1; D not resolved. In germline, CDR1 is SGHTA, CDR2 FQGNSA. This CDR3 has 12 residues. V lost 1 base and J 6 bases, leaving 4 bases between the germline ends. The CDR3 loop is CASSLVGNEQFF. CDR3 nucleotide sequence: TGTGCCAGCAGCTTAGTCGGCAATGAGCAGTTCTTC.

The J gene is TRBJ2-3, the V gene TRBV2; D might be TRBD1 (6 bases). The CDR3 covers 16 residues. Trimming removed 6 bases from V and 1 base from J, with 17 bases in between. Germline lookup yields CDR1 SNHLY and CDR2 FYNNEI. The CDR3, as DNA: TGTGCCAGCAGGCCCACCGGGACAAATCGCACAGATACGCAGTATTTT. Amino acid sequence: CASRPTGTNRTDTQYF.

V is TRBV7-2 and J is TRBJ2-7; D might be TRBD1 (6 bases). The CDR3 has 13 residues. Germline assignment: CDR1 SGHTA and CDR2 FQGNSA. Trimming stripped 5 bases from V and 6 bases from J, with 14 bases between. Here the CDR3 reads CASSPQTGSEQYV. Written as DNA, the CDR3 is TGTGCCAGCAGCCCGCAGACAGGCTCCGAGCAGTACGTC.

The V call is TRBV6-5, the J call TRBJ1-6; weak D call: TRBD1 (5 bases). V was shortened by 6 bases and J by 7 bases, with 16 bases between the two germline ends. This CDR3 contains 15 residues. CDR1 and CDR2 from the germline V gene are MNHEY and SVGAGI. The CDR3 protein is CASRPIAGGNSPLHF. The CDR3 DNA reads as TGTGCCAGCAGACCTATTGCGGGGGGGAATTCACCCCTCCACTTT.

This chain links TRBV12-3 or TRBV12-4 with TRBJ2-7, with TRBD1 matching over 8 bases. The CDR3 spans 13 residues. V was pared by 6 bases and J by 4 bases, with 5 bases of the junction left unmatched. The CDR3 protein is CASRKQGAYEQYF. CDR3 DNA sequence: TGTGCCAGCAGAAAGCAGGGGGCGTACGAGCAGTACTTC.

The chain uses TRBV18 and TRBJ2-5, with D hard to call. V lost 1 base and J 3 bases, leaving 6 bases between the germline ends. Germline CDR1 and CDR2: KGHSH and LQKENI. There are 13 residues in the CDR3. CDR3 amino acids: CASSPLGKETQYF. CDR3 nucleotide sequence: TGTGCCAGCTCACCACTCGGTAAAGAGACCCAGTACTTC.

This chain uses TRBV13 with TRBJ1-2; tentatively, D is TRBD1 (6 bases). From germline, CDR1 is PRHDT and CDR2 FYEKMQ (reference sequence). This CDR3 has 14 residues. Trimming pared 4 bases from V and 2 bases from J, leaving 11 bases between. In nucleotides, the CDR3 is TGTGCCAGCAGCTCTTGGGGGGGCAACTATGGCTACACCTTC. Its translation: CASSSWGGNYGYTF. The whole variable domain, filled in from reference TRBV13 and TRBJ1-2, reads AAGVIQSPRHLIKEKRETATLKCYPIPRHDTVYWYQQGPGQDPQFLISFYEKMQSDKGSIPDRFSAQQFSDYHSELNMSSLELGDSALYFCASSSWGGNYGYTFGSGTRLTVV.

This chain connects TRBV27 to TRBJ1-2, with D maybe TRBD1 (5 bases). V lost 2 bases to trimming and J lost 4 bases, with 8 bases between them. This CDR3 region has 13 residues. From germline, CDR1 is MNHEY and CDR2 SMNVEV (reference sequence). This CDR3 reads CASSLGRAYGYTF. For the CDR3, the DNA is TGTGCCAGCAGTTTAGGCAGGGCCTATGGCTACACCTTC.

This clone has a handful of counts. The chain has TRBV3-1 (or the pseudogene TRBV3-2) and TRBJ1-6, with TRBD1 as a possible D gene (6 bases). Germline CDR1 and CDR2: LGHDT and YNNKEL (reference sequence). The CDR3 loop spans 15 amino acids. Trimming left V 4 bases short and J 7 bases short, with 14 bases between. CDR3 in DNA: TGTGCCAGCAGCCCCTCGGTGGGGGCGAATTCACCCCTCCACTTT. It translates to CASSPSVGANSPLHF.

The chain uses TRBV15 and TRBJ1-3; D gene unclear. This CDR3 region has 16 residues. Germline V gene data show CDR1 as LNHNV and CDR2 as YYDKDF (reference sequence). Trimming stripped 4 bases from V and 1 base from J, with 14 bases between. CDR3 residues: CATSNFPRRSGNTIYF. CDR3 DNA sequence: TGTGCCACCAGCAACTTCCCTCGGAGGTCTGGAAACACCATATATTTT.

The CDR3 loop is CAGSHAGRGDNQPQHF. The CDR3 DNA is TGTGCCGGCTCCCACGCGGGTCGGGGTGACAATCAGCCCCAGCATTTT. The chain recombines TRBV28 with TRBJ1-5, with D unresolved. Trimming took 11 bases from V and 3 from J, leaving 23 bases between them. The germline V gene encodes CDR1 MDHEN and CDR2 SYDVKM. This CDR3 spans 16 amino acids.

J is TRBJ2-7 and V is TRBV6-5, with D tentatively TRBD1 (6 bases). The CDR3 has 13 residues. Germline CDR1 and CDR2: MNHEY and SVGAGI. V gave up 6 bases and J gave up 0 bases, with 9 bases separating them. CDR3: CASRAGASYEQYF. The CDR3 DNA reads TGTGCCAGCAGGGCAGGGGCCTCCTACGAGCAGTACTTC.

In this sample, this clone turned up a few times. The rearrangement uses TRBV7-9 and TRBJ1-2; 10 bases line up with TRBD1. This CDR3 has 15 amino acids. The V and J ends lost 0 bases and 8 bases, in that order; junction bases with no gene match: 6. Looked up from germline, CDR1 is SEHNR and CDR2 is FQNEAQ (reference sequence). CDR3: CASSLAGGQGYGYTF. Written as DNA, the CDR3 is TGTGCCAGCAGCTTAGCGGGGGGACAGGGGTACGGCTACACCTTC.

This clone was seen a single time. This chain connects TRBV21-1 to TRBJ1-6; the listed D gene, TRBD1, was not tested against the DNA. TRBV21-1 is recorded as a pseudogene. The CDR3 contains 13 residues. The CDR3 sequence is CASSGTGDSPLHF. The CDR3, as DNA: TGTGCCAGCAGCGGGACAGGGGATTCACCCCTCCACTTT.

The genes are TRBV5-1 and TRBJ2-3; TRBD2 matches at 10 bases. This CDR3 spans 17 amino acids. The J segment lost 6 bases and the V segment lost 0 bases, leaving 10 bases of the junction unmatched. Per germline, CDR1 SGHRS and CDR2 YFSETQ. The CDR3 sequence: CASSLEGQAGGPDTQYF. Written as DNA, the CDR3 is TGCGCCAGCAGCTTGGAAGGTCAAGCGGGGGGGCCTGATACGCAGTATTTT.

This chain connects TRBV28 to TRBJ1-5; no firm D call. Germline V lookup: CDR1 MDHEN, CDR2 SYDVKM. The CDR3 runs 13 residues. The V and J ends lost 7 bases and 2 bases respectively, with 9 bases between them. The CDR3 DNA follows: TGTGCCAGCATGGTCGGGGGCAATCAGCCCCAGCATTTT. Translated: CASMVGGNQPQHF.